This T cell receptor (beta chain) is drawn from a study of blood T cell repertoires in COVID-19. The CDR3 is 15 residues long. Germline-derived CDR1 and CDR2 are SGHAT and FQNNGV. V was shortened by 2 bases and J by 5 bases, with 15 bases between the two germline ends. In the source study's methods: Reference gene primers were amplified, and this amplification served to estimate nucleated cell counts. The table came from immunoSEQ multiplex PCR; TCRdb's copy has only in-frame clones and leaves some out. The D gene and trimming were derived from the DNA, and the V and J assignments and clone size from that table. The repertoire has approximately 300,000 clones, about 89% of them found once; the top ten carry around 4.4%.

The V and J genes are TRBV11-2 and TRBJ1-2; TRBD1 might be the D (6 bases). This clonotype originated in a man aged 35 to 55 with acute or convalescent COVID-19. The sequencing sample was made of peripheral blood. The CDR3 loop reads CASSLSPGEGYGYTF. The DNA for the CDR3 is TGTGCCAGCAGCTTATCTCCAGGGGAAGGGTATGGCTACACCTTC.